This T cell receptor (beta chain) was identified in a study of T cell responses to AZD1222 COVID-19 vaccine. The repertoire was sequenced with immunoSEQ multiplex PCR; TCRdb's copy has only in-frame clones and lacks some. The sample has over 90,000 clones, around nine tenths seen once. It was second doses at about 4 or about 12 weeks that were pooled. The CDR3 loop spans 14 amino acids. Germline values: CDR1 ENHRY, CDR2 SYGVKD. V shed 6 bases and J 2 bases; nucleotides not matched to a gene: 6. The sequence came from an adult who received the AZD1222 COVID-19 vaccine. Sequencing was performed on peripheral blood, taken 28 days after the second AZD1222 dose. The chain links TRBV10-3 to TRBJ2-5; 7 bases agree with TRBD2. The CDR3 region is CAISRGELQETQYF. CDR3 sequence (DNA): TGTGCCATCAGCCGGGGGGAACTTCAAGAGACCCAGTACTTC.